These 5 T cell receptor beta chains came from one sample sequenced in a study of beta chain features in type 1 diabetes. Study results and caveats: Across all four CD4+ subsets, people with type 1 diabetes showed modestly shorter TCRB CDR3s.

Of the isolated RNA, all was reverse transcribed, and so the sequenced material was expressed TCRB transcripts. The table came from immunoSEQ multiplex PCR; TCRdb's copy has only in-frame clones and leaves some out. Here the sample spans approximately 120,000 clones, approximately 15% being singletons. Their target antigens are unknown. Sequenced input: central memory CD4+ T cells from blood. These receptors were collected from a man younger than 30 with type 1 diabetes.

V gene TRBV5-8 combines with J gene TRBJ2-5; TRBD1 agrees at 7 bases. The CDR3 consists of 15 residues. The germline V gene encodes CDR1 SGHTS and CDR2 YDEGEE. V trimming: 4 bases; J trimming: 5 bases; junction bases outside the gene matches: 11. This chain's CDR3 is CASSGRGRGMETQYF. The CDR3 DNA reads TGTGCCAGCAGCGGCCGGGGCAGGGGGATGGAGACCCAGTACTTC.

The chain employs TRBV30 and TRBJ1-6, with TRBD1 as a possible D gene (5 bases). In germline, CDR1 is GTSNPN, CDR2 SVGIG (reference sequence). The CDR3 runs 14 residues. Trimming pared 1 base from V and 3 bases from J, leaving 7 bases between. DNA for the CDR3: TGTGCCTGGAGTGCGACAGACTATAATTCACCCCTCCACTTT. Its protein is CAWSATDYNSPLHF. The full variable domain, rest sourced from reference TRBV30 and TRBJ1-6, is SQTIHQWPATLVQPVGSPLSLECTVEGTSNPNLYWYRQAAGRGLQLLFYSVGIGQISSEVPQNLSASRPQDRQFILSSKKLLLSDSGFYLCAWSATDYNSPLHFGNGTRLTVT.

This chain joins TRBV4-2 and TRBJ2-4; TRBD1 or TRBD2 may be the D gene (5 bases each). V lost 1 base to trimming and J lost 2 bases, with 15 bases between them. Germline CDR1 is LGHNA and CDR2 is YNFKEQ. The CDR3 sequence is 17 residues long. The CDR3 DNA is TGTGCCAGCAGCCAAGCCACTGGGGACGGACCCAAAAACATTCAGTACTTC. It translates to CASSQATGDGPKNIQYF.

The chain recombines TRBV29-1 with TRBJ1-2; the D is unclear. The length of the CDR3 is 13 residues. The germline V gene has CDR1 SQVTM and CDR2 ANQGSEA. Trimming shortened V by 0 bases and J by 3 bases, and 8 bases separated the two germline ends. CDR3 nucleotides: TGCAGCGTTGAAGACCCCGGGGACTATGGCTACACCTTC. Protein sequence: CSVEDPGDYGYTF.

This clone was detected ten times or more. At one end, the junction sequence differs from germline, possibly due to a read error. This rearrangement joins TRBV7-7 to TRBJ2-7, with D perhaps matching TRBD2 (6 bases). Germline V CDR1 and CDR2: SSHAT, FNYEAQ (reference sequence). This CDR3 has 14 amino acids. CDR3 nucleotide sequence: TGTGCTAGCAGCCCCACCGGGACTCCCAACGAGCAGTACTTC. It translates to CASSPTGTPNEQYF.